A single sample is the source of the 25 T cell receptor beta chains below, sequenced in a study of beta chain features in type 1 diabetes. Expressed TCRB transcripts were sequenced because the isolated RNA had all been reverse transcribed beforehand. Repertoires were generated with immunoSEQ multiplex PCR, while TCRdb's copy carries only in-frame clones and drops some. The sample has roughly 450,000 clones; approximately 13% are singletons. Source material: naive CD4+ T cells from blood. The receptors stem from a man aged 30 to 39 in good health.

This sequence joins TRBV19 and TRBJ2-3, with 9 bases identical to TRBD2. CDR1 is LNHDA, CDR2 SQIVND, per germline (reference sequence). With V trimmed by 3 bases and J by 2 bases, 9 bases remained unmatched. This CDR3 is 17 amino acids long. Here the CDR3 DNA reads TGTGCCAGTAGTATTAGCGGGGGCGGAGGGGCCACAGATACGCAGTATTTT. It yields the protein CASSISGGGGATDTQYF.

The rearrangement links TRBV29-1 to TRBJ1-4; weak D call: TRBD1 (5 bases). CDR1 and CDR2 (germline): SQVTM, ANQGSEA. The CDR3 spans 12 residues. Trimming took off 4 bases at V and 6 bases at J, with 9 bases between the two ends. CDR3 nucleotide sequence: TGCAGCGTTGTATGGGGGGATGAAAAACTGTTTTTT. Translating gives CSVVWGDEKLFF.

This clone was picked up a small number of times. The chain links TRBV11-2 to TRBJ2-5; 8 bases are shared with TRBD1. J was trimmed by 5 bases and V by 6 bases; bases with no gene match: 11. The V gene's germline CDR1 is SGHAT and CDR2 FQNNGV. The CDR3 spans 15 residues. As DNA, the CDR3 is TGTGCCAGCAGTACGACCGGGACAGGTCTGGAGACCCAGTACTTC. It translates to CASSTTGTGLETQYF.

The chain couples TRBV27 to TRBJ1-1; possible D gene TRBD1, 5 bases. This CDR3 is 15 amino acids long. Trimming removed 0 bases from V and 0 bases from J, with 8 bases in between. In germline, CDR1 is MNHEY, CDR2 SMNVEV (reference sequence). The CDR3 reads CASSLSTTVNTEAFF. Here the CDR3 DNA reads TGTGCCAGCAGTTTATCTACGACAGTGAACACTGAAGCTTTCTTT.

V gene TRBV7-8 combines with J gene TRBJ2-7; D call uncertain. Trimming shortened V by 6 bases and J by 5 bases, and 17 bases separated the two germline ends. Germline values: CDR1 SGHVS, CDR2 FQNEAQ. There are 14 residues in the CDR3. The CDR3 is CASRKESLEDEQYV. CDR3 coding DNA: TGTGCCAGCAGAAAGGAGTCCCTCGAGGACGAGCAGTACGTC.

This clone was counted only a few times. The gene calls are TRBV30 and TRBJ1-2, with a weak D call TRBD1 (5 bases). This CDR3 comprises 13 residues. Trimming took 3 bases from V and 8 from J, leaving 16 bases between them. From germline, CDR1 is GTSNPN and CDR2 SVGIG (reference sequence). In DNA form, the CDR3 reads TGTGCCTGGAGCCTCGGGGGGACTAGGGGCTACACCTTC. It codes for CAWSLGGTRGYTF.

In this sample, this clone turned up many times. The chain couples TRBV15 to TRBJ2-5; no firm D call. Germline CDR1 is LNHNV and CDR2 is YYDKDF (reference sequence). The CDR3 extends over 14 amino acids. Trimming stripped 0 bases from V and 5 bases from J, with 10 bases between. The CDR3, as DNA: TGTGCCACCAGCAGAGAGGTGGTATTGGAGACCCAGTACTTC. It codes for CATSREVVLETQYF.

The CDR3 sequence: CASSPPGNTQYF. The CDR3 DNA reads as TGTGCCAGCTCACCACCGGGGAATACGCAGTATTTT. The V call is TRBV18, the J call TRBJ2-3, with D uncertain. The CDR3 totals 12 residues. Germline lookup yields CDR1 KGHSH and CDR2 LQKENI. V was clipped by 0 bases and J by 7 bases, with 5 bases between them.

This clone was counted a few times. V gene TRBV30 combines with J gene TRBJ1-3, with D uncertain. The CDR3 totals 14 residues. Trimming stripped 7 bases from V and 0 bases from J, with 13 bases between. Germline loops: CDR1 GTSNPN, CDR2 SVGIG (reference sequence). The DNA of the CDR3 is TGTGCCTTGAGAGGACCTAGCTCTGGAAACACCATATATTTT. It encodes CALRGPSSGNTIYF.

This clone was recorded many times. CDR3 in DNA: TGTGCCATCAGTGTCGTGGCTAGGGAGACCCAGTACTTC. Translation gives CAISVVARETQYF. The chain employs TRBV10-3 and TRBJ2-5; D call uncertain. The CDR3 runs 13 residues. With 4 bases removed from V and 5 bases from J, the gap between germline ends came to 11 bases. CDR1 and CDR2 from the germline V gene are ENHRY and SYGVKD.

In its sample, this clone was seen a few times. The chain couples TRBV5-1 to TRBJ1-2; D gene unclear. Per germline, CDR1 SGHRS and CDR2 YFSETQ. The V and J ends lost 4 bases and 6 bases respectively, with 19 bases between them. The CDR3 totals 15 residues. The CDR3 bases are TGCGCCAGCAGCATGGAGGTAGGCAGGTACAATGGCTACACCTTC. Translation gives CASSMEVGRYNGYTF.

The chain recombines TRBV7-9 with TRBJ2-5; perhaps D is TRBD1 or TRBD2 (5 bases each). The V gene's germline CDR1 is SEHNR and CDR2 FQNEAQ (reference sequence). This CDR3 is 15 amino acids long. V gave up 3 bases and J gave up 5 bases, with 16 bases separating them. CDR3 sequence (DNA): TGTGCCAGCAGCTTGGTGGAGGTCCAGGGCGAGACCCAGTACTTC. Translation gives CASSLVEVQGETQYF.

In its sample, this clone was seen a few times. The chain has TRBV29-1 and TRBJ2-1; no firm D call. Trimming cost V 7 bases and J 7 bases, with 20 bases left between them. The CDR3 loop spans 14 amino acids. From germline, CDR1 is SQVTM and CDR2 ANQGSEA. The CDR3 region is CSAAARLLKNEQFF. CDR3 nucleotide sequence: TGCAGCGCCGCGGCCAGGTTGCTTAAAAATGAGCAGTTCTTC.

This clone showed up just a few times. The gene calls are TRBV7-2 and TRBJ2-3, with 8 bases matching TRBD2. The CDR3 loop spans 14 amino acids. V lost 7 bases to trimming and J lost 6 bases; unmatched junction nucleotides: 9. CDR1 is SGHTA, CDR2 FQGNSA, per germline. In DNA, the CDR3 is TGTGCCAGCACCGGGAGGGCCTTGGGCGATACGCAGTATTTT. It translates to CASTGRALGDTQYF.

The chain combines TRBV6-1 with TRBJ2-4; D might be TRBD1 or TRBD2, each matching 6 bases. CDR3 length: 14 residues. The germline V and J ends were trimmed by 6 bases and 3 bases, with 12 bases remaining between them. Germline-derived CDR1 and CDR2 are MNHNS and SASEGT. The CDR3 is CASSAGGGKNIQYF. DNA of the CDR3: TGTGCCAGCAGCGCAGGAGGGGGCAAAAACATTCAGTACTTC.

The CDR3 region is CAPEYPPGTTNEKLFF. CDR3 nucleotide sequence: TGTGCCCCGGAGTATCCGCCGGGTACAACTAATGAAAAACTGTTTTTT. The chain recombines TRBV7-2 with TRBJ1-4; no definite D call. This CDR3 contains 16 residues. Trimming left V 11 bases short and J 0 bases short, with 19 bases between. CDR1 and CDR2 (germline): SGHTA, FQGNSA.

This clone was detected a few times. V is TRBV29-1 and J is TRBJ2-6, with D unresolved. The germline gives CDR1 SQVTM, CDR2 ANQGSEA. The CDR3 contains 14 residues. Trimming cost V 6 bases and J 0 bases, with 9 bases left between them. CDR3: CSVARSSGANVLTF. In nucleotides, the CDR3 is TGCAGCGTAGCCCGGAGCTCTGGGGCCAACGTCCTGACTTTC. Looking up the rest from reference TRBV29-1 and TRBJ2-6 gives the full variable domain: SAVISQKPSRDICQRGTSLTIQCQVDSQVTMMFWYRQQPGQSLTLIATANQGSEATYESGFVIDKFPISRPNLTFSTLTVSNMSPEDSSIYLCSVARSSGANVLTFGAGSRLTVL.

The V gene is TRBV11-2, the J gene TRBJ2-7, with 8 nucleotides matching TRBD1. J was trimmed by 11 bases and V by 6 bases; bases with no gene match: 9. Germline loops: CDR1 SGHAT, CDR2 FQNNGV. The CDR3 totals 12 residues. For the CDR3, the DNA is TGTGCCAGCAGTTTCGGACAGGGAGGAAAGTACTTC. Encoded protein: CASSFGQGGKYF.

The table lists this clone with a few counts. The chain uses TRBV4-1 and TRBJ1-4; weak D call: TRBD1 (5 bases). In germline, CDR1 is MGHRA, CDR2 YSYEKL. Trimming removed 5 bases at V and 6 bases at J, with 19 bases between. CDR3 size: 16 residues. The CDR3 nucleotides are TGCGCCAGCAGCGAGCAGGGATCCAGGTCGGATGAAAAACTGTTTTTT. Protein sequence: CASSEQGSRSDEKLFF.

The chain recombines TRBV30 with TRBJ1-5; possibly TRBD1 for D (6 bases). Per germline, CDR1 GTSNPN and CDR2 SVGIG (reference sequence). The CDR3 contains 15 residues. Trimming removed 4 bases at V and 7 bases at J, with 20 bases between. The CDR3 protein is CAWTPGTTGGQPQHF. The CDR3 DNA reads as TGTGCCTGGACTCCCGGGACAACGGGAGGGCAGCCCCAGCATTTT. The whole variable domain, remainder taken from reference TRBV30 and TRBJ1-5, is SQTIHQWPATLVQPVGSPLSLECTVEGTSNPNLYWYRQAAGRGLQLLFYSVGIGQISSEVPQNLSASRPQDRQFILSSKKLLLSDSGFYLCAWTPGTTGGQPQHFGDGTRLSIL.

This sequence joins TRBV16 and TRBJ2-7; 10 bases are shared with TRBD1. V dropped 2 bases and J dropped 2; count of bases not matched to a gene: 15. Germline V gene data show CDR1 as KGHSY and CDR2 as FQNENV. The CDR3 loop spans 19 amino acids. CDR3 amino acids: CASSQGGIGGGTGAYEQYV. As DNA, the CDR3 is TGTGCCAGCAGCCAAGGTGGTATTGGAGGCGGGACAGGGGCCTACGAGCAGTACGTC.

The chain combines TRBV30 with TRBJ2-1; 13 nucleotides align to TRBD2. The CDR3 consists of 20 residues. Trimming took 3 bases from V and 0 from J; bases not matched to a gene: 14. Germline V gives CDR1 GTSNPN, CDR2 SVGIG (reference sequence). This CDR3 is CAWSRGLGTSGILSYNEQFF. CDR3 bases: TGTGCCTGGAGCCGTGGGCTGGGGACTAGCGGGATACTCTCCTACAATGAGCAGTTCTTC.

This clone appeared a few times. The chain combines TRBV7-8 with TRBJ2-1; no clear D. The CDR3 has 13 residues. Looked up from germline, CDR1 is SGHVS and CDR2 is FQNEAQ. Deletions cut 3 bases from V and 4 bases from J, with 7 bases between. CDR3 nucleotides: TGTGCCAGCAGCTTGTATCTGTACAATGAGCAGTTCTTC. Translating gives CASSLYLYNEQFF. The whole variable domain, filled in from reference TRBV7-8 and TRBJ2-1, reads GAGVSQSPRYKVAKRGQDVALRCDPISGHVSLFWYQQALGQGPEFLTYFQNEAQLDKSGLPSDRFFAERPEGSVSTLKIQRTQQEDSAVYLCASSLYLYNEQFFGPGTRLTVL.

This clone turned up a few times. The genes are TRBV11-3 and TRBJ2-5, with 10 bases lining up with TRBD1. From germline, CDR1 is SGHNT and CDR2 YENEEA. The CDR3 is 17 residues long. After removal of 7 bases from V and 1 base from J, the junction contained 12 bases not matched to a gene. As DNA, the CDR3 is TGTGCCAGCACCCCCAGGACAGGGGGGACTTTCCAAGAGACCCAGTACTTC. Encoded protein: CASTPRTGGTFQETQYF.

J is TRBJ2-5 and V is TRBV18; 10 bases map to TRBD2. CDR3 size: 14 residues. V shed 5 bases, J shed 2 bases, and the junction held 2 bases outside the gene matches. Per the germline V gene, CDR1 is KGHSH and CDR2 is LQKENI. Here the CDR3 DNA reads TGTGCCAGCTCATCGACTAGCGGGCAAGAGACCCAGTACTTC. Amino acids: CASSSTSGQETQYF.